Sequencing of this TCR beta chain was carried out in a study of T cell responses to AZD1222 COVID-19 vaccine. Using immunoSEQ multiplex PCR, the repertoire was profiled, and TCRdb retains in-frame clones only, with some absent. This sample has approximately 90,000 clones, with about 87% found just once. The ends were cut back, 7 bases at V and 6 bases at J, with 18 bases in the middle. This CDR3 contains 15 residues. Germline V gene data show CDR1 as LNHDA and CDR2 as SQIVND (reference sequence). Concerning this clone: Its matching antigen is unknown.

Study outcomes and limitations: A rise in Spike-specific TCR breadth and depth followed two AZD1222 doses. In a largely white British group with more females than males, clonal diversity was possibly underestimated. It was only a handful of AZD1222 recipients who were seropositive at baseline. Researchers report vaccine-associated CD4 TCRs spanning spike, with dominance at 160-218 and 743-854.

This specimen was peripheral blood, taken on day 0 of AZD1222 vaccination. This receptor was identified in an adult in good health. This rearrangement joins TRBV19 to TRBJ2-2, with D perhaps assigned TRBD1 or TRBD2 (5 bases each). CDR3 amino acids: CASTPWDGKAGELFF. CDR3 nucleotide sequence: TGTGCCAGTACCCCCTGGGACGGCAAGGCCGGGGAGCTGTTTTTT.